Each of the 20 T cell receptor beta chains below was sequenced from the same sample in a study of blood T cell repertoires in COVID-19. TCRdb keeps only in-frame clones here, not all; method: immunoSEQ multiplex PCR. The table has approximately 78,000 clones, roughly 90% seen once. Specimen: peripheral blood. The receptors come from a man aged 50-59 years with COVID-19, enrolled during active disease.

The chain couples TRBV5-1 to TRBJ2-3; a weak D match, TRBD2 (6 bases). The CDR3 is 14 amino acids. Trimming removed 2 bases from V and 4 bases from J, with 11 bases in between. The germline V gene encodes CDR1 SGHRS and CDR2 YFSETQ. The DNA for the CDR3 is TGCGCCAGCAGCTTCGGGGGAGCCCCAGATACGCAGTATTTT. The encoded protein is CASSFGGAPDTQYF.

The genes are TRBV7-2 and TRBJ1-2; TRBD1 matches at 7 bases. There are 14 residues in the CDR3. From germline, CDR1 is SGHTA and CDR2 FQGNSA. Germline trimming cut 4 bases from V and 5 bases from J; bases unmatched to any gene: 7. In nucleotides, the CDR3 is TGTGCCAGCAGCTCCTACAGGGGTGATTATGGCTACACCTTC. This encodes CASSSYRGDYGYTF.

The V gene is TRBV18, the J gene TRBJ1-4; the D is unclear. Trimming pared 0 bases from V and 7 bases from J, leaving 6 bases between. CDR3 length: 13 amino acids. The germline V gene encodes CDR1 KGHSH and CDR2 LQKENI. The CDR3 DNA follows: TGTGCCAGCTCACCACCCTGGGCTGAAAAACTGTTTTTT. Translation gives CASSPPWAEKLFF.

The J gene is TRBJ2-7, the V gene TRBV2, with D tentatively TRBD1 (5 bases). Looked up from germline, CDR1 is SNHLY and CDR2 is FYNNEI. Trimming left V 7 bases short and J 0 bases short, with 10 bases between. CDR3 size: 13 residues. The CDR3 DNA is TGTGCCAGCACCCCCAGGGCCTCCTACGAGCAGTACGTC. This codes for CASTPRASYEQYV.

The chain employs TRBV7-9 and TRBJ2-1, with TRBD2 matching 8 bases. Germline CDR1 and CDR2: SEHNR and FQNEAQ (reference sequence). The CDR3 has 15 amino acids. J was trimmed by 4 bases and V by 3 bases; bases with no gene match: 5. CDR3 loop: CASSFLAGLYNEQFF. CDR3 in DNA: TGTGCCAGCAGCTTTTTAGCGGGGCTATACAATGAGCAGTTCTTC.

The CDR3: CASSGRLAGEGATDTQYF. The CDR3 coding sequence is TGTGCCAGCAGCGGACGACTAGCGGGAGAGGGGGCCACAGATACGCAGTATTTT. The chain couples TRBV7-8 to TRBJ2-3, with TRBD2 matching over 12 bases. CDR1 is SGHVS, CDR2 FQNEAQ, per germline. CDR3 length equals 18 residues. The V and J ends lost 5 bases and 2 bases, in that order; junction bases with no gene match: 11.

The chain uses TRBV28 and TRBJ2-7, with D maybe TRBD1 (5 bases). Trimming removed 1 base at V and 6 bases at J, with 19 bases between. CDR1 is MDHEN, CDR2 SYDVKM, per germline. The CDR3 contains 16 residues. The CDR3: CASSLFRPTKGSEQYF. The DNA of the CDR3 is TGTGCCAGCAGTTTATTCCGGCCCACCAAGGGGTCCGAGCAGTACTTC.

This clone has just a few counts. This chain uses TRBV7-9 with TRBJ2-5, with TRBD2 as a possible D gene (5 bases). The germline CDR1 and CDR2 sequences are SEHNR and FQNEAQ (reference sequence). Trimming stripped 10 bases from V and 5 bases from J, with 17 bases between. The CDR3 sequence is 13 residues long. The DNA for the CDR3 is TGTGCCACTAGGACTGCAACCGGGGAGACCCAGTACTTC. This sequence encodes CATRTATGETQYF.

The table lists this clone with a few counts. CDR3 coding DNA: TGTGCCACCAGTGACCCGACTAGCGGGACCTATTACAATGAGCAGTTCTTC. Translating it yields CATSDPTSGTYYNEQFF. The V call is TRBV24-1, the J call TRBJ2-1, with 11 bases aligning to TRBD2. Trimming removed 4 bases from V and 4 bases from J; junction bases left unmatched: 8. The CDR3 loop spans 17 amino acids. The germline gives CDR1 KGHDR, CDR2 SFDVKD.

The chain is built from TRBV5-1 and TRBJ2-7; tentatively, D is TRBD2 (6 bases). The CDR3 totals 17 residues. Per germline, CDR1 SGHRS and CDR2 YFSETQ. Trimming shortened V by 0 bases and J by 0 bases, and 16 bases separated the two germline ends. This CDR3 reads CASSLGPGTSSSYEQYF. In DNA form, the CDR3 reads TGCGCCAGCAGCTTGGGGCCCGGGACTTCTAGCTCCTACGAGCAGTACTTC.

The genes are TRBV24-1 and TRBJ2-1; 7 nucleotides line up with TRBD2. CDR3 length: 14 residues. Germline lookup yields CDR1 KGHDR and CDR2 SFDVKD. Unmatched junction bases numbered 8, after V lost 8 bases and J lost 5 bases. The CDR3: CATKASGRNNEQFF. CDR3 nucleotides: TGTGCCACCAAGGCTAGCGGTCGAAACAATGAGCAGTTCTTC.

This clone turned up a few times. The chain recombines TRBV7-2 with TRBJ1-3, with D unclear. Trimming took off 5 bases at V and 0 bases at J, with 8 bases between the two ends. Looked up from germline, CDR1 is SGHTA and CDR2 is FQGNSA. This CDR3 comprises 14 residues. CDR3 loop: CASSLIGSGNTIYF. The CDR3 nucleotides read TGTGCCAGCAGCCTTATCGGCTCTGGAAACACCATATATTTT.

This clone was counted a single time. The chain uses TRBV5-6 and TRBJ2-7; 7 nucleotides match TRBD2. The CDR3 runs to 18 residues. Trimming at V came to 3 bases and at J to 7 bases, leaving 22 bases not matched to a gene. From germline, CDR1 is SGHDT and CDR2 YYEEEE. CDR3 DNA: TGTGCCAGCAGCTCGAATGGGGGGGTAGCGGACCCTCCGGGGGAGCAGTACGTC. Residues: CASSSNGGVADPPGEQYV.

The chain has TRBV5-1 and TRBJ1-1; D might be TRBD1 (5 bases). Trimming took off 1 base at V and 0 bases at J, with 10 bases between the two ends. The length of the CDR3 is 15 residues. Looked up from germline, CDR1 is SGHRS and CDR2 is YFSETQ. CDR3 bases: TGCGCCAGCAGCTTGTTGCCAGGGTTGAACACTGAAGCTTTCTTT. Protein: CASSLLPGLNTEAFF.

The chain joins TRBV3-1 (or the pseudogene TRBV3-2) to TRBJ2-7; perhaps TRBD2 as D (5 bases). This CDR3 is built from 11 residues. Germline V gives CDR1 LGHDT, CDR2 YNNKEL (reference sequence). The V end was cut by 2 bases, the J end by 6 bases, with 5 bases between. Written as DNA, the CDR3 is TGTGCCAGCAGCCAACTAGCCGAGCAGTACTTC. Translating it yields CASSQLAEQYF.

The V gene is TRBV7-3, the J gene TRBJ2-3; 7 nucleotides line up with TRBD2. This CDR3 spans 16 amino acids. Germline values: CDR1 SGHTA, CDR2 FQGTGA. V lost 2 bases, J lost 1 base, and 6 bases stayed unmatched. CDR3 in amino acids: CASSLLPSGGTDTQYF. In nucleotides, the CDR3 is TGTGCCAGCAGCTTATTGCCTAGCGGAGGCACAGATACGCAGTATTTT.

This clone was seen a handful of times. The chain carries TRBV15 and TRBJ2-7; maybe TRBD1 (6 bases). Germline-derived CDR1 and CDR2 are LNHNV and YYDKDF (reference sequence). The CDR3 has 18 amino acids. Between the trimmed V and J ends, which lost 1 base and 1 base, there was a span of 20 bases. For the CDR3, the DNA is TGTGCCACCAGCAGAGGGGACCCAACGGGACAACGATCCTACGAGCAGTACTTC. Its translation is CATSRGDPTGQRSYEQYF.

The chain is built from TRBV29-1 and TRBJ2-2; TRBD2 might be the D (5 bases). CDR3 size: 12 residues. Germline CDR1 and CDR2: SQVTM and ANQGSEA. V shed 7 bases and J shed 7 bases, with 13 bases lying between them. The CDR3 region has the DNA TGCAGCGCCACGGACTCCTTCGGGGAGCTGTTTTTT. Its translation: CSATDSFGELFF.

The CDR3 spells CASSPGSETQYF. The CDR3 coding sequence is TGTGCCAGCAGCCCAGGGTCTGAGACCCAGTACTTC. The gene calls are TRBV11-2 and TRBJ2-5; a weak D match, TRBD1 (5 bases). This CDR3 region has 12 residues. V lost 5 bases and J lost 5, with 9 bases in between. Germline CDR1 is SGHAT and CDR2 is FQNNGV.

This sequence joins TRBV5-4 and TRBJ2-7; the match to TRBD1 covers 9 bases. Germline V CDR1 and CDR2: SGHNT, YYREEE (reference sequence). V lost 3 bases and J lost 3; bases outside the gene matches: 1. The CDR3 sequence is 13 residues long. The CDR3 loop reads CASSSDRGYEQYV. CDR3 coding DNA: TGTGCCAGCAGCTCGGACAGGGGCTACGAGCAGTACGTC.